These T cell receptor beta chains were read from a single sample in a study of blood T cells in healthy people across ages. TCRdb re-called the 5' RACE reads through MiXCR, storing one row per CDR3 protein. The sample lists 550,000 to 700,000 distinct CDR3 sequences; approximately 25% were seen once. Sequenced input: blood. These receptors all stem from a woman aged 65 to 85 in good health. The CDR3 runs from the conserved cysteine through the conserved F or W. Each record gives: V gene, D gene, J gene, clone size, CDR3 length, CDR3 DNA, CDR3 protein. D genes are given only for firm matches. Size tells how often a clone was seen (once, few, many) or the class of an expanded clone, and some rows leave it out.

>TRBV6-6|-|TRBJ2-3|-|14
TGTGCCAGCATCGGGGGTCTGAGCACAGATACGCAGTATTTT
CASIGGLSTDTQYF
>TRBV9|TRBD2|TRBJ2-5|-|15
TGTGCCAGCAGCGTGGAGCGGGGCGTCTCAGAGACCCAGCACTTC
CASSVERGVSETQHF
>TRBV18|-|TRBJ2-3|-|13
TGTGCCAGCTCCCCGCAGGAGGCAGATACGCAGTATTTT
CASSPQEADTQYF
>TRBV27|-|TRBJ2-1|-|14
TGTGCCAGCAGTTTAAGAAGGACCTACAATGAGCAGTTCTTC
CASSLRRTYNEQFF
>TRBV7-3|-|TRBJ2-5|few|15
TGTGCCAGCAGAAAAGGGCAATCGTACCAAGAGACCCAGTACTTC
CASRKGQSYQETQYF
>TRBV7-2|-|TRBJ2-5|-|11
TGTGCCAGCAGCATAGTGGAGACCCAGTACTTC
CASSIVETQYF
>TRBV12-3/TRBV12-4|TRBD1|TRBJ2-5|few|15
TGTGCCAGCAGTGCGGGACAGGGGGCCCAAGAGACCCAGTACTTC
CASSAGQGAQETQYF
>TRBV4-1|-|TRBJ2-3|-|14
TGCGCCAGCAGCCTTAGTATCGGCACAGATACGCAGTATTTT
CASSLSIGTDTQYF
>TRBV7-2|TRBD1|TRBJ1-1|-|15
TGTGCCAGCAGCTTTACTCGGACAGGAAACACTGAAGCTTTCTTT
CASSFTRTGNTEAFF
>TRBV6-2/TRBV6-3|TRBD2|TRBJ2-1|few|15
TGTGCCAGCAGTTCGCCCGGGACTATCACAATGAAGCAGTTCTTC
CASSSPGTITMKQFF
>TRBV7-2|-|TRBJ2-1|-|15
TGTGCCAGCACTTTATCCCAAGTCGGGGGTGGAGAGCAGTTCTTC
CASTLSQVGGGEQFF
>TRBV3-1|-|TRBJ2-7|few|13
TGTGCCAGCAGCCAAGCAGGGACCTACGAGCAGTACTTC
CASSQAGTYEQYF
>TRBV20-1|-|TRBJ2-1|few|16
TGCAGTGCTAGAGATCGCGGACGGAGCTCCTACAATGAGCAGTTCTTC
CSARDRGRSSYNEQFF
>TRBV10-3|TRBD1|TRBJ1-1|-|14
TGTGCCATCAGTGAGTCTGGGGACAGAACTGAAGCTTTCTTT
CAISESGDRTEAFF
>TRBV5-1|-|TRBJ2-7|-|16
TGCGCCAGCAGCTTGGGTCTCCTCAGGGACACCTACGAGCAGTACTTC
CASSLGLLRDTYEQYF
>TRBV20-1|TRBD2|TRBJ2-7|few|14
TGCAGTGCCATAGACAGTCCGGGGGGATATCGGCAGTACTTC
CSAIDSPGGYRQYF
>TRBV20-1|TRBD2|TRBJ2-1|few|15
TGCAGTGCCGCCCCAGCGGGGGATCATCACAATGAGCAGTTCTTC
CSAAPAGDHHNEQFF
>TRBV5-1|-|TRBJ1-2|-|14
TGCGCCAGCAGCTTTACTCAGGGTAAAGGTGGCTACACCTTC
CASSFTQGKGGYTF
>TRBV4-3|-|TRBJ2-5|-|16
TGCGCCAGCAGCCAAGGGATGGGGGGCGCGTTAGAGACCCAGTACTTC
CASSQGMGGALETQYF
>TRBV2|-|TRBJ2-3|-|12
TGTGCCAGCAGTGCAAGCAGTCATACGCAGTATTTT
CASSASSHTQYF
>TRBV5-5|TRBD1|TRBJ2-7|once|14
TGTGCCAGCAGCACCACGACAGGGTCCTACGAGCAGTACTTC
CASSTTTGSYEQYF
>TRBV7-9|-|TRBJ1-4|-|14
TGTGCCAGCAGCTTTTGGGGGATCAATGAAAAACTGTTTTTT
CASSFWGINEKLFF
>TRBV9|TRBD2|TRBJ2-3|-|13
TGTGCCAGCGGCAAGCGGGGCCAAGATACGCAGTATTTT
CASGKRGQDTQYF
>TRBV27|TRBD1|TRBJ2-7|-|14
TGTGCCAGCAGTTCCGGGACAGGTCCTCTCGAGCAGTACTTC
CASSSGTGPLEQYF
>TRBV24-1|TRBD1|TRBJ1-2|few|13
TGTGCCACCAGTGACGGGACAGACTATGGCTACACCTTC
CATSDGTDYGYTF
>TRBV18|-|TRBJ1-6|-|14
TGTGCCAGCCCACCGGGGAATAGGGCGTTAACCCTCCACTTT
CASPPGNRALTLHF
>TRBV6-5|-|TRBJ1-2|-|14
TGTGCCAGCAGTTACTGGGGGCAGGACTATGGCTACACCTTC
CASSYWGQDYGYTF
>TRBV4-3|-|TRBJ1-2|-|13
TGCGCCAGCAGCCAAGATACCGGTTTCGGGTACACCTTC
CASSQDTGFGYTF
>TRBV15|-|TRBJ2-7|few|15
TGTGCCACCACCCGTGGGGATGGGATTACCTACGAGCAGTACTTC
CATTRGDGITYEQYF
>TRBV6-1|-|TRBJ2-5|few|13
TGTGCCAGCGGGGCGGTAACCCAAGAGACCCAGTACTTC
CASGAVTQETQYF
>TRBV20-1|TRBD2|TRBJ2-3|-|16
TGCAGTGCTTCGCTTGATAGACTAGCGGTTGGGGATACGCAGTATTTT
CSASLDRLAVGDTQYF
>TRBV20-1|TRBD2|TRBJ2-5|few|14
TGCAGTCTAGCGGCCTTAGTGGCCCAAGAGACCCAGTACTTC
CSLAALVAQETQYF
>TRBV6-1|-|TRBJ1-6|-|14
TGTGCCAGCAGGGGAAGCGCGGAAGGTTCACCCCTCCACTTT
CASRGSAEGSPLHF
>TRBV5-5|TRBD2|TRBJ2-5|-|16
TGTGCCAGCAGCTCCGGGGACGGGAGGCTTAAAGAGACCCAGTACTTC
CASSSGDGRLKETQYF
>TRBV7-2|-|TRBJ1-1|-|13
TGTGCCAGCAGCTCGCATCGGGGCACTGAAGCTTTCTTT
CASSSHRGTEAFF
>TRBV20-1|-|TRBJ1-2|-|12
TGCAGTGCTAGCTGGGGGGACTATAGCTACACCTTC
CSASWGDYSYTF
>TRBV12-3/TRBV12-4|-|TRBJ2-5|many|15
TGTGCCAGCAGTTTAGAGGGGGGAAGGCTTGAGACCCAGTACTTC
CASSLEGGRLETQYF
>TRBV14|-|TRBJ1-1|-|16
TGTGCCAGCAGCCGGAGCGGCGGGGGTCTGAACACTGAAGCTTTCTTT
CASSRSGGGLNTEAFF
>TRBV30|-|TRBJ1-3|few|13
TGTGCCTGGTATAGGGACTCTGGAAACACCATATATTTT
CAWYRDSGNTIYF
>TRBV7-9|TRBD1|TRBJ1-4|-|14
TGTGCCAGCAGCTCAGGGGGTGTCTATGAAAAACTGTTTTTT
CASSSGGVYEKLFF
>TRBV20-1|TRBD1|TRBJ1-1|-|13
TGCAGTGCTTATCAAGGGGGCGGCACTGAAGCTTTCTTT
CSAYQGGGTEAFF
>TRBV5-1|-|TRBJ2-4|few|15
TGCGCCAGCGGCACGGGGACACAAGGAAAGAACATTCAGTACTTC
CASGTGTQGKNIQYF
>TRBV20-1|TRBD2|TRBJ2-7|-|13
TGCAGTGCTTCTCGCGGGGGGAACTACGAGCAGTACTTC
CSASRGGNYEQYF
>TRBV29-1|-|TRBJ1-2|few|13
TGCAGCGTTGAACAGGCCAAGGGTTATGGCTACACCTTC
CSVEQAKGYGYTF
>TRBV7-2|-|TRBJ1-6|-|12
TGTGCCAGCAGCCATCAGATTTCACCCCTCCACTTT
CASSHQISPLHF
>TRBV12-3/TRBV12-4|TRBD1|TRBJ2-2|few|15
TGTGCCAGCAGTTTTGGACAGGCTAACACCGGGGAGCTGTTTTTT
CASSFGQANTGELFF
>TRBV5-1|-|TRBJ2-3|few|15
TGCGCCAGCAGCTTGGATCCAGGGGTCACAGATACGCAGTATTTT
CASSLDPGVTDTQYF
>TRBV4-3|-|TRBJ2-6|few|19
TGCGCCAGCAGCCAAGATCCGCCAGGGGCCCCTTCTGGGGCCAACGTCCTGACTTTC
CASSQDPPGAPSGANVLTF
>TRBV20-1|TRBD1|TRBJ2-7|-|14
TGCAGTGCATGCCTAGGACAGGGGCCCTACGAGCAGTACTTC
CSACLGQGPYEQYF
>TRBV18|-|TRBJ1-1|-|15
TGTGCCAGCTCACTCGTTCCCCGGACGAACACTGAAGCTTTCTTT
CASSLVPRTNTEAFF
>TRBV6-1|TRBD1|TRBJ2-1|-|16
TGTGCCAGCATGCCCATCGACAGGGGGGTCTACAATGAGCAGTTCTTC
CASMPIDRGVYNEQFF
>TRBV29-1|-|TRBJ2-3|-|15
TGCAGCGTTGAAGAGGGGGGGCAGCCGACAGATACGCAGTATTTT
CSVEEGGQPTDTQYF
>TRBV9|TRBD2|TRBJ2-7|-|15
TGTGCCAGCAGCGTAGCTCCGGGGGGGCGTAACGAGCAGTACTTC
CASSVAPGGRNEQYF
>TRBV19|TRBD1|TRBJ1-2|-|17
TGTGCCAGTAGTCAGAGACCACAACAGGGGGCTCGGCGGGGCTACACCTTC
CASSQRPQQGARRGYTF
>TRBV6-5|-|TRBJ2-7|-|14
TGTGCCAGCAGTCGACAGCTCTACCCCTACGAGCAGTACTTC
CASSRQLYPYEQYF
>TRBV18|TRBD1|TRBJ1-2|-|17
TGTGCCAGCTCACCACTACCGCCCGGGACAGGGAGCTATGGCTACACCTTC
CASSPLPPGTGSYGYTF
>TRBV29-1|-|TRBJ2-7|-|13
TGCAGTGTATTAGTGGGAGCGCCCTACGAGCAGTACTTC
CSVLVGAPYEQYF